This entry features one TCR beta chain sequence. Seattle patient enrollment occurred during active infection, with longitudinal follow-up thereafter. These data are taken from a study of blood T cell repertoires in COVID-19. The repertoire was sequenced with immunoSEQ multiplex PCR; TCRdb's copy has only in-frame clones and lacks some. The repertoire includes a few hundred thousand clones, roughly 90% of them detected once, and roughly 2% sits in the top ten. Specimen: peripheral blood. The clonotype was recovered from a woman aged 55-69 years with COVID-19, enrolled during active disease.

This CDR3 reads CASSQDQGFSSYNSPLHF. CDR3 DNA: TGCGCCAGCAGCCAAGATCAGGGTTTCAGCTCCTATAATTCACCCCTCCACTTT. The genes are TRBV4-1 and TRBJ1-6, with D perhaps matching TRBD1 (5 bases). CDR1 and CDR2 (germline): MGHRA, YSYEKL. V was cut by 0 bases and J by 0 bases, with 12 bases left in between. The CDR3 has 18 amino acids.